A selection of T cell receptor beta chains follows, all from one sample in a study of blood T cell repertoires in COVID-19. The method was immunoSEQ multiplex PCR; TCRdb's version includes in-frame clones alone and lacks a portion of them. Counted here are tens of thousands of clones, over 70% occurring once; the ten biggest clones make up 15% to 20%. The specimen sequenced was peripheral blood. These TCRs come from a human donor in a cohort sampled during active COVID-19. Each CDR3 is given with its conserved first and last residue. Each record gives: clone size, D gene, J gene, V gene, CDR3 DNA, CDR3 protein. D genes are given only for firm matches. A clone size is listed for some rows: how often the clone was seen (once, few, many), or a class if it is expanded.

>.|TRBD2|TRBJ2-1|TRBV5-1
TGCGCCAGCAGCTCGGAACGGGAGGTCACGGATGAGCAGTTCTTC
CASSSEREVTDEQFF
>.|TRBD1|TRBJ1-6|TRBV5-1
TGCGCCAGCAGCCCCGGACAGGGAACAATGTATTCACCCCTCCACTTT
CASSPGQGTMYSPLHF
>.|.|TRBJ1-2|TRBV7-8
TGTGCCAGCAGCCCCGTGGGAGGGGAGCACTATGGCTACACCTTC
CASSPVGGEHYGYTF
>.|TRBD2|TRBJ2-1|TRBV6-4
TGTGCCAGTAGAGAACGGACTAGCGGGAGAGTAGGTGAGCAGTTCTTC
CASRERTSGRVGEQFF
>.|TRBD2|TRBJ2-5|TRBV3-1/TRBV3-2
TGTGCCAGCAGCGGGACTAGCGGGGGGGGATTTCAAGAGACCCAGTACTTC
CASSGTSGGGFQETQYF
>.|.|TRBJ2-1|TRBV3-1/TRBV3-2
TGTGCCAGCAGCCAAGCGGGAGCAGCGTTCTTC
CASSQAGAAFF
>.|TRBD2|TRBJ2-4|TRBV28
TGTGCCAGCAGTTTGGTAGCGGGCGGGTCTAGTGGCATTCAGTACTTC
CASSLVAGGSSGIQYF
>.|TRBD2|TRBJ2-7|TRBV28
TGTGCCAGCATGCGGGGCGGGACTATCTACGAGCAGTACTTC
CASMRGGTIYEQYF
>.|.|TRBJ2-7|TRBV5-1
TGCGCCAGCAGCTTAACAGGCCCACCGACCTACGAGCAGTACTTC
CASSLTGPPTYEQYF
>.|TRBD2|TRBJ2-3|TRBV24-1
TGTGCCACCAGGACTAGCGGCACAGATACGCAGTATTTT
CATRTSGTDTQYF
>.|TRBD1|TRBJ1-1|TRBV19
TGTGCCAGTAGTCTGACCGGGACAGGGCTCACTGAAGCTTTCTTT
CASSLTGTGLTEAFF
>few|TRBD2|TRBJ2-7|TRBV9
TGTGCCAGCAGCGTAGTAGGTAGCGGGAGCGACGAGCAGTACTTC
CASSVVGSGSDEQYF
>.|.|TRBJ1-4|TRBV7-9
TGTGCCAGCAGCACCGGGACACTGATTAATGAAAAACTGTTTTTT
CASSTGTLINEKLFF
>many|.|TRBJ1-6|TRBV20-1
TGCAGTGCTAGTAGTCTAGGGCGACAGAATAATTCACCCCTCCACTTT
CSASSLGRQNNSPLHF
>.|.|TRBJ1-1|TRBV5-1
TGCGCCAGCAGCTTACAGAACACTGAAGCTTTCTTT
CASSLQNTEAFF
>.|TRBD2|TRBJ2-2|TRBV7-9
TGTGCCACGGGGGGACTAGCGGGAGTCCGCGCGGGGACCGGGGAGCTGTTTTTT
CATGGLAGVRAGTGELFF
>.|.|TRBJ1-1|TRBV19
TGTGCCAGCCTAAGTGTAGGGAGGAACACTGAAGCTTTCTTT
CASLSVGRNTEAFF
>.|.|TRBJ2-7|TRBV18
TGTGCCAGCTCACCTCCGGGACTCGGCTACGAGCAGTACTTC
CASSPPGLGYEQYF
>.|TRBD1|TRBJ1-2|TRBV5-1
TGCGCCAGCAGCTTGGGTGGGACAGGGCGCTATGGCTACACCTTC
CASSLGGTGRYGYTF
>.|TRBD1|TRBJ1-6|TRBV27
TGTGCCAGCAGTCCCGGGACAGGGAGTTCACCCCTCCACTTT
CASSPGTGSSPLHF
>few|TRBD1|TRBJ1-1|TRBV29-1
TGCAGCGCAGGGACAGGGTACATGAACACTGAAGCTTTCTTT
CSAGTGYMNTEAFF
>.|.|TRBJ2-7|TRBV6-6
TGTGCCAGCAGTTACTCGAAAGGAGATCGCTACGAGCAGTACTTC
CASSYSKGDRYEQYF
>.|TRBD1|TRBJ2-7|TRBV28
TGTGCCAGCAGTCCCGGACAGGCCCCCTACGAGCAGTACTTC
CASSPGQAPYEQYF
>.|TRBD1|TRBJ1-2|TRBV10-3
TGTGCCATCAGTGGGACAGGCCACGGCTACACCTTC
CAISGTGHGYTF
>.|TRBD2|TRBJ2-2|TRBV9
TGTGCCAGCAGCGTATCGGCGGGAGGGCCTGGGACCGGGGAGCTGTTTTTT
CASSVSAGGPGTGELFF
>.|TRBD1|TRBJ1-1|TRBV2
TGTGCCAGCAGTGAACAGGGGGCGGGCACTGAAGCTTTCTTT
CASSEQGAGTEAFF
>.|.|TRBJ2-3|TRBV6-4
TGTGCCAGCAGTGACTCGAGTTTCGCAGATACGCAGTATTTT
CASSDSSFADTQYF
>.|TRBD1|TRBJ1-1|TRBV19
TGTGCCAGTAGTGTCTCGGGACAGGGGGGCACTGAAGCTTTCTTT
CASSVSGQGGTEAFF
>.|TRBD2|TRBJ2-7|TRBV4-1
TGCGCCAGCAGCCAAGCCAGCGGGAGGGCCGGTTCCAAGGACGAGCAGTACTTC
CASSQASGRAGSKDEQYF
>.|.|TRBJ2-2|TRBV6-2/TRBV6-3
TGTGCCAGCAGTAAACAGACCGGGAGACCCGTCCCGAACACCGGGGAGCTGTTTTTT
CASSKQTGRPVPNTGELFF
>.|.|TRBJ2-7|TRBV7-2
TGTGCCAGCAGCTTAATGAACTTCTACGAGCAGTACTTC
CASSLMNFYEQYF
>.|.|TRBJ2-7|TRBV6-4
TGTGCCAGCAGCGGCTGGCGCGGAAATTACGAGCAGTACTTC
CASSGWRGNYEQYF
>.|TRBD2|TRBJ2-7|TRBV18
TGTGCCAGCTCACCATCTTCCCGGGAGGACGAGCAGTACTTC
CASSPSSREDEQYF
>.|.|TRBJ1-4|TRBV15
TGTGCCACCAGCAGGGACGGGGTTAATGAAAAACTGTTTTTT
CATSRDGVNEKLFF
>.|.|TRBJ2-7|TRBV2
TGTGCCAGCAGGGACAGCTCCTACGAGCAGTACTTC
CASRDSSYEQYF
>.|TRBD1|TRBJ2-3|TRBV10-3
TGTGCCACAAGTGGAGCAGGGGGTCGGTCAGATACGCAGTATTTT
CATSGAGGRSDTQYF
>few|.|TRBJ2-2|TRBV12-3/TRBV12-4
TGTGCCAGCAGGGCGGCAAACACCGGGGAGCTGTTTTTT
CASRAANTGELFF
>.|TRBD1|TRBJ2-3|TRBV24-1
TGTGCCACCTCCGGGACAGGGGGTCCGGAGGCTACGCAGTATTTT
CATSGTGGPEATQYF
>once|.|TRBJ1-1|TRBV15
TGTGCCACCAGCAGAGATTCACCCGGCGGGGGCGGCACTGAAGCTTTCTTT
CATSRDSPGGGGTEAFF
>.|.|TRBJ1-5|TRBV19
TGTGCCAGTAGTAGGTGGGACTTTAGCCCCAATCAGCCCCAGCATTTT
CASSRWDFSPNQPQHF
>.|.|TRBJ1-5|TRBV19
TGTGCCAGTAGTTCGGGTGCCGGTCAGCCCCAGCATTTT
CASSSGAGQPQHF
>.|TRBD1|TRBJ2-1|TRBV5-8
TGTGCCAGCAGCTCGTGGGGACAGGGGTCCTACAATGAGCAGTTCTTC
CASSSWGQGSYNEQFF
>.|.|TRBJ2-6|TRBV5-4
TGTGCCAGCAGGCCTACAGGGTTGGTACCCAACGTCCTGACTTTC
CASRPTGLVPNVLTF
>once|TRBD2|TRBJ2-7|TRBV5-1
TGCGCCAGCAGCTTAAGCGGGAGGGCAAGCTCCTACGAGCAGTACTTC
CASSLSGRASSYEQYF
>.|TRBD1|TRBJ1-1|TRBV6-5
TGTGCCAGCAGTAAACAGGGGGCGGTGAAAGCTTTCTTT
CASSKQGAVKAFF
>.|.|TRBJ1-2|TRBV11-1
TGTGCCAGCAGCTTAGACGGATGGGCTAATGGCTACACCTTC
CASSLDGWANGYTF
>.|.|TRBJ2-3|TRBV2
TGTGCCAGCAGCCTATCAGATACGCAGTATTTT
CASSLSDTQYF
>.|.|TRBJ1-2|TRBV27
TGTGCCAGCAGTGTCCACAGGGTTGGCTACACCTTC
CASSVHRVGYTF
>once|TRBD2|TRBJ2-2|TRBV7-9
TGTGCCAGCAGCTTATCTCCGAGGCTAGCGGGAGTTGAGGACGGGGAGCTGTTTTTT
CASSLSPRLAGVEDGELFF